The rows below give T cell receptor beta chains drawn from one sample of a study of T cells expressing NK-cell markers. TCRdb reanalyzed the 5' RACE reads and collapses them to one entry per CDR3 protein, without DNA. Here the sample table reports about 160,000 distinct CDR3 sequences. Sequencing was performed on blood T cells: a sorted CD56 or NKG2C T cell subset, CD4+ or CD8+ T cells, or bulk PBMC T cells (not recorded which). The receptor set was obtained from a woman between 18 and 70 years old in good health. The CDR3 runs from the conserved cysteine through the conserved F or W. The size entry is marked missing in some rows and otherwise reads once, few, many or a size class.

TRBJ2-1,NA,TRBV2,CAIHGGRAGNYNEQFF
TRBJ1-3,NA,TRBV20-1,CSARDNSGNTIYF
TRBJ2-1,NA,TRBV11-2,CASSFRGLNRAGATYNEQFF
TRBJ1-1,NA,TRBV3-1,CASSLRQANTEAFF
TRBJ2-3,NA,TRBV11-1,CASSLVDVTDTQYF
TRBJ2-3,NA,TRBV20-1,CSAALRKGFGDTQYF
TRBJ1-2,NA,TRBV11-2,CASSLYSNYGYTF
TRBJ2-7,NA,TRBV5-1,CASSQGGTGSYEQYF
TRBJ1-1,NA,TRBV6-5,CASSYLLRTATEAFF
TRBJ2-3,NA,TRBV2,CASVRTGASTDTQYF
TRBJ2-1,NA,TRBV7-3,CASSFPGTSGNNEQFF
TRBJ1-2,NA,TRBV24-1,CATSTRGQTYGYTF
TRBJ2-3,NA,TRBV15,CATSRKGQPSTDTQYF
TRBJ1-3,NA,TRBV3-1,CASSPTGAGNTIYF
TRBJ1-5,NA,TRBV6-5,CASSSGTGDSNQPQHF
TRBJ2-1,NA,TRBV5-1,CASSLEYGGSSYNEQFF
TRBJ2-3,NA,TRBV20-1,CSARLADTDTQYF
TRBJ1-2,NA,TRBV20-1,CSARAMRRGLGYTF
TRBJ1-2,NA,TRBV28,CASSLGRGQGGYTF
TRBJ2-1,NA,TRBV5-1,CASSPPDSYNEQFF
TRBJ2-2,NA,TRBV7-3,CASSLTTSGSTGELFF
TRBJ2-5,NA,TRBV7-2,CASSAGSAWQGGQYF
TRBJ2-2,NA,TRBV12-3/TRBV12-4,CASSLGVGELFF
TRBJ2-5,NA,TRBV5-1,CASSLENPQETQYF
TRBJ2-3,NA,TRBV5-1,CASTVADTQYF
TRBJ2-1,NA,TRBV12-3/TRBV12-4,CASSLASRPYNEQFF
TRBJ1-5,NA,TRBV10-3,CAISPTETSNQPQHF
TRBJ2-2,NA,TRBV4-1,CASSVQGGDTGELFF
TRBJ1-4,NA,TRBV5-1,CASSLAGQGKNEKLFF
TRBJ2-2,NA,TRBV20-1,CSASGDRNTGELFF
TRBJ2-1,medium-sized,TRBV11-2,CASSSSSGRAGNEQFF
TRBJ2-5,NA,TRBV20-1,CSAVGSMETQYF
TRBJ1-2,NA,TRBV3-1,CASSQRQYGYTF
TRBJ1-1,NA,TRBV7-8,CASSLAEWNTEAFF
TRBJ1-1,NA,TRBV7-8,CASSPGTGAGNGEAFF
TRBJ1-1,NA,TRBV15,CATSRDPGHTNTEAFF
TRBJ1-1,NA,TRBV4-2,CASSTGGTGLFF
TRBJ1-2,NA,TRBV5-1,CASSLTGPQDGYTF
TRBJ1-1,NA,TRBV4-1,CASSLLAGDTEAFF
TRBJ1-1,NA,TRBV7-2,CASSLIYGGGTEAFF
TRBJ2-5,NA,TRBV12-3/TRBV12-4,CASRTWTSGEETQYF
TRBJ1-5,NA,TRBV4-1,CASSQAPGPGNNQPQHF
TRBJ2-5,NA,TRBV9,CASSGRTVETQYF
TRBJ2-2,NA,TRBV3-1,CASSHGGIANTGELFF
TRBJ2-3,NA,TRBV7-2,CASSSRLAGGLRDTQYF
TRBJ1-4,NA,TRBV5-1,CASSPSGGSDEKLFF
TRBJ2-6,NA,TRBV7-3,CASSWSAGLASGANVLTF